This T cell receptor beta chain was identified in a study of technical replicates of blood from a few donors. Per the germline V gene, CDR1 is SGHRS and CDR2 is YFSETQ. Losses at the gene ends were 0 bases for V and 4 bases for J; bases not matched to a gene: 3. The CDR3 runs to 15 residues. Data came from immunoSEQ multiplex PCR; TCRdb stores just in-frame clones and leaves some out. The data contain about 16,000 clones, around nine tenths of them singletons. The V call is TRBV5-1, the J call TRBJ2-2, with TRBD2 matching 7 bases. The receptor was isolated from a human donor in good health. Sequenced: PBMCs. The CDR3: CASSLAGGGTGELFF. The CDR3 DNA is TGCGCCAGCAGCTTGGCCGGCGGGGGCACCGGGGAGCTGTTTTTT. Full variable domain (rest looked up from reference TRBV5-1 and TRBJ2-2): KAGVTQTPRYLIKTRGQQVTLSCSPISGHRSVSWYQQTPGQGLQFLFEYFSETQRNKGNFPGRFSGRQFSNSRSEMNVSTLELGDSALYLCASSLAGGGTGELFFGEGSRLTVL.